This paragraph covers one T cell receptor beta chain sequence. Assay execution proceeded at the deep level. Sequenced by immunoSEQ multiplex PCR; TCRdb stores in-frame clones only, minus some. The sample includes approximately 2,300,000 clones, around 92% of them seen just once. This record belongs to a study of shared clonotypes between healthy human individuals. CDR3 length: 16 residues. V gave up 5 bases and J gave up 0 bases, with 13 bases separating them. Germline loops: CDR1 SEHNR, CDR2 FQNEAQ (reference sequence). The sequence came from a man younger than 35 in good health. Some clones in this sample may be carry-over from other donors' samples. This chain connects TRBV7-9 to TRBJ1-4; TRBD1 is a possible D gene (5 bases). Material: naive CD4+ T cells from PBMCs. The subset: CD45RA+ positively selected. CDR3 sequence: CASSLPLQATNEKLFF. CDR3 coding DNA: TGTGCCAGCAGCCTCCCCCTACAGGCAACTAATGAAAAACTGTTTTTT.